The 32 T cell receptor beta chains presented below share a single source sample, sequenced in a study of T cells after yellow fever vaccination. TCRdb re-called the 5' RACE reads through MiXCR, storing one row per CDR3 protein. Counted here are 50,000 or so distinct CDR3 sequences, about 7.9% occurring once; the ten biggest clones make up 28%. The specimen was CD8+ T cells sorted from PBMCs, collected roughly 14 days after the first yellow fever vaccination. These receptors were collected from a man between 18 and 35 years old who received the YFV17D yellow fever vaccine.

This clonotype was seen ten or more times. The chain recombines TRBV12-5 with TRBJ2-1; D is unresolved. The ends were cut back, 5 bases at V and 10 bases at J, with 12 bases in the middle. CDR3 length equals 12 residues. CDR1 is LGHNT, CDR2 FRNRAP, per germline. The CDR3 nucleotides read TGTGCTAGTGGTCCCCCCCCCGGAGAGCAGTTCTTC. Protein sequence: CASGPPPGEQFF.

At least ten counts were recorded for this clonotype. The V and J genes are TRBV2 and TRBJ1-5; D is possibly TRBD1 (5 bases). With 4 bases removed from V and 6 bases from J, the gap between germline ends came to 19 bases. Germline-derived CDR1 and CDR2 are SNHLY and FYNNEI. The CDR3 sequence is 16 residues long. The CDR3 is CASSATGTSSGQPQHF. The CDR3 coding sequence is TGTGCCAGCAGTGCCACAGGCACCTCTTCCGGTCAGCCCCAGCATTTT.

This clonotype was seen many times. The CDR3 loop reads CSASRDFPPLAKNIQYF. The CDR3 DNA is TGCAGTGCTTCCCGGGACTTTCCACCGCTAGCCAAAAACATTCAGTACTTC. The chain combines TRBV20-1 with TRBJ2-4; tentative D call: TRBD2 (6 bases). The germline V gene has CDR1 DFQATT and CDR2 SNEGSKA (reference sequence). V lost 5 bases and J 0 bases, leaving 20 bases between the germline ends. This CDR3 is built from 17 residues.

This clonotype was counted at least ten times. The V and J genes are TRBV27 and TRBJ1-5; TRBD1 matches 9 bases. The V gene end was trimmed by 5 bases and the J gene end by 6 bases; junction bases not matched to a gene: 5. This CDR3 region has 14 residues. The germline V gene encodes CDR1 MNHEY and CDR2 SMNVEV (reference sequence). The CDR3 DNA follows: TGTGCCAGCAGTATAGACAGGGGGGTTCAGCCCCAGCATTTT. Its translation is CASSIDRGVQPQHF.

This clonotype came up many times. The rearrangement links TRBV4-3 to TRBJ2-2; the D gene is possibly TRBD2 (5 bases). The V gene's germline CDR1 is LGHNA and CDR2 YSLEER. The CDR3 runs to 17 residues. The ends were cut back, 1 base at V and 2 bases at J, with 14 bases in the middle. CDR3 sequence reads: CASSQASLAGNTGELFF. The CDR3 DNA follows: TGCGCCAGCAGCCAAGCTTCGCTGGCGGGTAACACCGGGGAGCTGTTTTTT.

This clonotype was recorded at least ten times. The V call is TRBV15, the J call TRBJ2-3; D tentatively reads TRBD1 or TRBD2 (6 bases each). From germline, CDR1 is LNHNV and CDR2 YYDKDF (reference sequence). Trimming stripped 1 base from V and 2 bases from J, with 16 bases between. There are 17 residues in the CDR3. The CDR3: CATSRGGNGGLTDTQYF. CDR3 sequence (DNA): TGTGCCACCAGCAGAGGGGGGAACGGGGGCCTCACAGATACGCAGTATTTT.

Only a few counts were recorded for this clonotype. J is TRBJ1-4 and V is TRBV12-3 or TRBV12-4, with D maybe TRBD1 (5 bases). Trimming shortened V by 3 bases and J by 7 bases, and 15 bases separated the two germline ends. This CDR3 comprises 15 residues. CDR3 in amino acids: CASSLGPVGFEKLFF. CDR3 nucleotides: TGTGCCAGCAGTTTGGGACCAGTGGGATTTGAAAAACTGTTTTTT.

This clonotype was recorded at least ten times. The CDR3, as DNA: TGTGCCAGCGGGCTCGCAGGGAGCTCTGGGGCCAACGTCCTGACTTTC. Its protein is CASGLAGSSGANVLTF. The rearrangement links TRBV25-1 to TRBJ2-6; D possibly uses TRBD1 or TRBD2 (5 bases each). Per the germline V gene, CDR1 is MGHDK and CDR2 is SYGVNS. The CDR3 totals 16 residues. V was pared by 8 bases and J by 0 bases, with 14 bases between.

For this clonotype: Since a much larger clone is just one base distant, this may be a read error. CDR3 sequence (DNA): TGTGACAGCAGTTGGGGCAGCTCTGGAAACACCATATATTTT. This codes for CDSSWGSSGNTIYF. The rearrangement joins TRBV6-5 to TRBJ1-3; tentatively, D is TRBD1 (5 bases). The CDR3 covers 14 residues. CDR1 and CDR2 from the germline V gene are MNHEY and SVGAGI.

This clonotype was seen at least ten times. The gene calls are TRBV6-4 and TRBJ2-7; D is undetermined. The ends were cut back, 5 bases at V and 0 bases at J, with 11 bases in the middle. Germline V gene data show CDR1 as MRHNA and CDR2 as SNTAGT. This CDR3 comprises 14 residues. The CDR3 coding sequence is TGTGCCAGCAGTCCAGCTCCCTTCTCCTACGAGCAGTACTTC. Protein sequence: CASSPAPFSYEQYF.

Ten or more counts support this clonotype. J is TRBJ2-5 and V is TRBV3-1; 8 nucleotides align to TRBD1. V trimming: 3 bases; J trimming: 2 bases; junction bases outside the gene matches: 8. The germline V gene encodes CDR1 LGHDT and CDR2 YNNKEL (reference sequence). The CDR3 runs to 16 residues. Here the CDR3 reads CASSHQGADFQETQYF. The CDR3 DNA sequence: TGTGCCAGCAGCCACCAGGGGGCGGACTTTCAAGAGACCCAGTACTTC.

This clonotype was counted many times. The chain joins TRBV29-1 to TRBJ2-2; D uncertain. In germline, CDR1 is SQVTM, CDR2 ANQGSEA. The CDR3 consists of 11 residues. The V and J ends lost 5 bases and 7 bases respectively, with 8 bases between them. CDR3 loop: CSVTVGGELFF. Here the CDR3 DNA reads TGCAGCGTTACGGTGGGCGGGGAGCTGTTTTTT.

In its sample, this clonotype was seen many times. The CDR3 DNA reads as TGTGCCAGCAGTTTTAACCCCGGGAGCTCCTACGAGCAGTACTTC. Translation: CASSFNPGSSYEQYF. The rearrangement links TRBV12-3 or TRBV12-4 to TRBJ2-7, with a tentative D call TRBD2 (6 bases). V was pared by 3 bases and J by 0 bases, with 12 bases between. CDR3 size: 15 residues.

This clonotype has at least ten counts. This chain joins TRBV7-8 and TRBJ2-7; a weak D match, TRBD2 (6 bases). Germline loops: CDR1 SGHVS, CDR2 FQNEAQ. This CDR3 comprises 16 residues. Trimming removed 5 bases at V and 7 bases at J, with 24 bases between. In DNA, the CDR3 is TGTGCCAGCAGCCATCCTTCGGGACTGGGGATTGGGGAGCAGTACGTC. This sequence encodes CASSHPSGLGIGEQYV.

Ten or more counts support this clonotype. The chain employs TRBV5-6 and TRBJ2-7; the D call may be TRBD1 or TRBD2 (5 bases each). Trimming cost V 4 bases and J 0 bases, with 8 bases left between them. The germline V gene has CDR1 SGHDT and CDR2 YYEEEE. The CDR3 sequence is 13 residues long. The CDR3 DNA is TGTGCCAGCAGCGGGGACCACTCCTACGAGCAGTACTTC. Protein: CASSGDHSYEQYF.

Ten or more counts support this clonotype. V usage is TRBV6-5 and J usage is TRBJ2-2; D possibly uses TRBD1 or TRBD2 (6 bases each). The CDR3 is 17 residues long. Germline V gives CDR1 MNHEY, CDR2 SVGAGI. The V end lost 4 bases, the J end lost 2 bases, and 17 bases lay between the germline ends. The CDR3 coding sequence is TGTGCCAGCAGTTTCCCGGGGGCAGATTATAACACCGGGGAGCTGTTTTTT. Translating it yields CASSFPGADYNTGELFF.

This clonotype was seen repeatedly, ten times or more. Mismatch with germline at one junction end may stem from a read error. The CDR3 nucleotides are TGTGCCAGCAGCTTATCTCTCGGGACTGAAGCTTTCTTT. It specifies CASSLSLGTEAFF. V is TRBV27 and J is TRBJ1-1; D remains unclear. The CDR3 contains 13 residues. Germline V gene data show CDR1 as MNHEY and CDR2 as SMNVEV (reference sequence).

In its sample, this clonotype was seen a few times. J is TRBJ1-1 and V is TRBV19; D call uncertain. The CDR3 is made up of 13 amino acids. V lost 1 base to trimming and J lost 2 bases, with 5 bases between them. Germline V gene data show CDR1 as LNHDA and CDR2 as SQIVND (reference sequence). The CDR3 DNA reads as TGTGCCAGTAGTATAGGGCGAAACACTGAAGCTTTCTTT. As protein: CASSIGRNTEAFF.

To note about this clonotype: A much larger clone sits a single nucleotide away, making a read error possible. The chain's CDR3 is CASSHPEGANVQFF. CDR3 DNA: TGCGCCAGCAGCCACCCCGAGGGGGCCAATGTGCAGTTCTTC. The genes are TRBV4-1 and TRBJ2-1; TRBD1 matches 7 bases. Germline V gene sequence: CDR1 MGHRA, CDR2 YSYEKL. CDR3 length: 14 residues.

This chain links TRBV3-1 with TRBJ1-2, with 8 bases lining up with TRBD1. The germline gives CDR1 LGHDT, CDR2 YNNKEL (reference sequence). The CDR3 spans 13 residues. V shed 4 bases and J 8 bases; nucleotides not matched to a gene: 6. DNA of the CDR3: TGTGCCAGCAGCCGGGGGACAGGCGTCGGCTACACCTTC. Encoded protein: CASSRGTGVGYTF.

The chain is built from TRBV12-5 and TRBJ1-6; 10 bases align to TRBD1. The CDR3 loop spans 15 amino acids. The ends lost 8 bases at V and 10 bases at J; junction bases unmatched: 11. Germline V lookup: CDR1 LGHNT, CDR2 FRNRAP. CDR3 in amino acids: CASTPYGQGVSPLHF. In DNA form, the CDR3 reads TGTGCTAGTACTCCTTACGGACAGGGGGTATCACCCCTCCACTTT.

In this sample, this clonotype turned up once. Just one base apart from a much larger clone, this may be a read error. The chain uses TRBV12-3 or TRBV12-4 and TRBJ2-3; 9 nucleotides line up with TRBD1. This CDR3 is built from 14 residues. J gave up 6 bases and V 6 bases, and 7 bases lay outside the gene matches. This CDR3 is CASSVTGGRDTQYF. The CDR3 bases are TGTGCCAGCAGCGTTACAGGGGGCCGGGATACGCAGTATTTT.

This clonotype was detected ten times or more. The chain combines TRBV7-9 with TRBJ2-7; D call uncertain. CDR1 is SEHNR, CDR2 FQNEAQ, per germline (reference sequence). With 5 bases removed from V and 1 base from J, the gap between germline ends came to 9 bases. This CDR3 contains 13 residues. Here the CDR3 reads CASSLTTSYEQYF. For the CDR3, the DNA is TGTGCCAGCAGCCTTACCACTTCCTACGAGCAGTACTTC.

This clonotype was observed many times. The rearrangement links TRBV11-2 to TRBJ2-7; D not resolved. The V gene lost 5 bases and the J gene lost 0 bases, with 14 bases spanning the gap. The CDR3 runs 15 residues. Looked up from germline, CDR1 is SGHAT and CDR2 is FQNNGV. Here the CDR3 reads CASSLLGWPSYEQYV. In DNA, the CDR3 is TGTGCCAGCAGCCTCCTCGGGTGGCCCTCCTACGAGCAGTACGTC.

At least ten counts were recorded for this clonotype. CDR3 sequence (DNA): TGTGCCAGCAGCCCGGACAGGGTGTGGTACGAGCAGTACTTC. It specifies CASSPDRVWYEQYF. The chain employs TRBV9 and TRBJ2-7; 8 nucleotides align to TRBD1. Germline CDR1 and CDR2: SGDLS and YYNGEE. The CDR3 contains 14 residues. The trim removed 4 bases at V and 4 bases at J, leaving 7 bases unmatched.

This clonotype appeared many times. The chain employs TRBV20-1 and TRBJ2-2; D gene unclear. CDR1 and CDR2 from the germline V gene are DFQATT and SNEGSKA (reference sequence). This CDR3 spans 12 amino acids. Trimming took off 5 bases at V and 1 base at J, with 5 bases between the two ends. The CDR3, as DNA: TGCAGTGCTTATTTGAACACCGGGGAGCTGTTTTTT. Protein: CSAYLNTGELFF.

The chain combines TRBV7-9 with TRBJ1-5; D not certain. Germline V gives CDR1 SEHNR, CDR2 FQNEAQ (reference sequence). The CDR3 loop spans 15 amino acids. V shed 5 bases and J shed 7 bases, with 18 bases lying between them. The CDR3 spells CASSQDLSPGQPQHF. CDR3 coding DNA: TGTGCCAGCAGCCAGGATTTGTCGCCGGGGCAGCCCCAGCATTTT. Looking up the rest from reference TRBV7-9 and TRBJ1-5 gives the full variable domain: DTGVSQNPRHKITKRGQNVTFRCDPISEHNRLYWYRQTLGQGPEFLTYFQNEAQLEKSRLLSDRFSAERPKGSFSTLEIQRTEQGDSAMYLCASSQDLSPGQPQHFGDGTRLSIL.

This clonotype turned up a few times. The rearrangement uses TRBV4-2 and TRBJ1-4; D not resolved. The CDR3 sequence is 16 residues long. Trimming cost V 0 bases and J 4 bases, with 12 bases left between them. The germline V gene has CDR1 LGHNA and CDR2 YNFKEQ. The CDR3 region is CASSQDPGRVNEKLFF. CDR3 coding DNA: TGTGCCAGCAGCCAAGATCCGGGGAGGGTTAATGAAAAACTGTTTTTT.

The chain joins TRBV6-5 to TRBJ2-7; TRBD2 matches 7 bases. V lost 4 bases and J lost 6; bases outside the gene matches: 6. The CDR3 runs 13 residues. The germline gives CDR1 MNHEY, CDR2 SVGAGI. As DNA, the CDR3 is TGTGCCAGCAGTTGCGGGGGAGAAATCGAGCAGTACTTC. It is translated as CASSCGGEIEQYF.

This clonotype was found many times. The CDR3 nucleotides read TGTGCCAGCAGTTGGGGCGATCTACAGGGGCCCTCACGGTACAATGAGCAGTTCTTC. Its protein is CASSWGDLQGPSRYNEQFF. V gene TRBV6-5 combines with J gene TRBJ2-1; TRBD1 aligns across 7 bases. V trimming: 4 bases; J trimming: 4 bases; junction bases outside the gene matches: 19. The CDR3 sequence is 19 residues long. Germline V CDR1 and CDR2: MNHEY, SVGAGI.

This clonotype was detected many times. This chain links TRBV7-6 with TRBJ1-5; D is uncertain. The V and J ends lost 0 bases and 1 base respectively, with 10 bases between them. Germline-derived CDR1 and CDR2 are SGHVS and FNYEAQ. This CDR3 region has 16 residues. CDR3 sequence reads: CASSLASAESNQPQHF. CDR3 bases: TGTGCCAGCAGCTTAGCCAGCGCAGAGAGCAATCAGCCCCAGCATTTT.

The V call is TRBV5-4, the J call TRBJ1-1, with D possibly TRBD1 on 6 matching bases. The CDR3 is made up of 13 amino acids. Trimming removed 2 bases at V and 1 base at J, with 6 bases between. CDR1 and CDR2 (germline): SGHNT, YYREEE (reference sequence). The CDR3 reads CASSLQGNTEAFF. The CDR3 DNA reads as TGTGCCAGCAGCTTACAGGGGAACACTGAAGCTTTCTTT.